The 4 T cell receptor beta chains in this list originate from one sample, sequenced in a study of STAT5B mutations in CD4+ large granular lymphocyte leukemia. Here immunoSEQ multiplex PCR was the method, and the copy in TCRdb shows in-frame clones only, minus some. The sample consists of 2,600 or so clones, less than 85% of them appearing once. The sequenced material came from PBMCs. The source is a woman in her seventies with CD4+ T-cell large granular lymphocyte leukemia.

The J gene is TRBJ2-3, the V gene TRBV9; D is undetermined. V dropped 5 bases and J dropped 1 base, with 2 bases sitting between them. The CDR3 has 11 residues. Per the germline V gene, CDR1 is SGDLS and CDR2 is YYNGEE. The chain's CDR3 is CASSRTDTQYF. CDR3 nucleotide sequence: TGTGCCAGCAGTCGCACAGATACGCAGTATTTT.

The chain employs TRBV27 and TRBJ1-2; D not resolved. Trimming removed 2 bases at V and 7 bases at J, with 11 bases between. CDR1 is MNHEY, CDR2 SMNVEV, per germline (reference sequence). The CDR3 length is 13 residues. Here the CDR3 reads CASSLSPVSGYTF. For the CDR3, the DNA is TGTGCCAGCAGTTTAAGCCCGGTTTCTGGCTACACCTTC.

The CDR3 spells CASSLTSGEGGEQFF. DNA of the CDR3: TGTGCCAGCAGCTTAACCTCGGGCGAGGGTGGTGAGCAGTTCTTC. The rearrangement joins TRBV7-3 to TRBJ2-1, with D perhaps matching TRBD2 (5 bases). Per the germline V gene, CDR1 is SGHTA and CDR2 is FQGTGA. Trimming cost V 0 bases and J 9 bases, with 15 bases left between them. This CDR3 is built from 15 residues.

This clone was picked up one time. The chain carries TRBV30 and TRBJ1-3, with D perhaps TRBD1 (6 bases). Trimming stripped 5 bases from V and 9 bases from J, with 20 bases between. The CDR3 runs to 14 residues. Germline V gene data show CDR1 as GTSNPN and CDR2 as SVGIG (reference sequence). The CDR3 sequence is CAWGGPWGESTIYF. The CDR3 DNA sequence: TGTGCCTGGGGGGGGCCCTGGGGAGAGAGCACCATATATTTT.